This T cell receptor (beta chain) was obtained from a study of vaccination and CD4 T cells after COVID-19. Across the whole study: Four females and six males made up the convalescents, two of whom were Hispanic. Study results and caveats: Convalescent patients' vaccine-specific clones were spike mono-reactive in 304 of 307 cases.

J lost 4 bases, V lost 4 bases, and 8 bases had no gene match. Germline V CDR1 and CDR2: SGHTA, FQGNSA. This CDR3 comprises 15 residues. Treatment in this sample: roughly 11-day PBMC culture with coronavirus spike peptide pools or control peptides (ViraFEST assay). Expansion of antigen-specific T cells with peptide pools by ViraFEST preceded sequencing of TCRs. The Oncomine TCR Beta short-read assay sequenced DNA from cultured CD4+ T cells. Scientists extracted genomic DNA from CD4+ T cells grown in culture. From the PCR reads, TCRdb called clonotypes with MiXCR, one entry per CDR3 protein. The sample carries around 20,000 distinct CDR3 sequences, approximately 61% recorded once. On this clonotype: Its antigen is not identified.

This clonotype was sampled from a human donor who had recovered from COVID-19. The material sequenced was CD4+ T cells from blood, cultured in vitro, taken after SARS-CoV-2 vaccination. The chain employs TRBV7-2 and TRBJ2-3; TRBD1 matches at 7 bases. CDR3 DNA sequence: TGTGCCAGCAGCTCGACAGGGCCTTGGGCAGATACGCAGTATTTT. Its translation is CASSSTGPWADTQYF.